Following are 24 T cell receptor beta chains from one sample sequenced in a study of blood T cell repertoires in COVID-19. The data were produced by immunoSEQ multiplex PCR, yet TCRdb's version contains in-frame clones alone and is incomplete. The sample shows approximately 270,000 clones, 88% of them seen only once. Sequencing was performed on peripheral blood. The source is an older man with acute or convalescent COVID-19.

Concerning this clone itself: The sample has other DNA sequences that encode this CDR3 too. The rearrangement joins TRBV9 to TRBJ2-5, with 8 bases matching TRBD1. CDR3 length equals 15 residues. Losses at the gene ends were 0 bases for V and 4 bases for J; bases not matched to a gene: 5. Germline-derived CDR1 and CDR2 are SGDLS and YYNGEE. CDR3 protein: CASSVGAGGGETQYF. CDR3 nucleotide sequence: TGTGCCAGCAGCGTAGGGGCAGGGGGCGGAGAGACCCAGTACTTC.

The V and J genes are TRBV7-2 and TRBJ2-1, with a possible D match to TRBD1 (6 bases). Germline assignment: CDR1 SGHTA and CDR2 FQGNSA. With 5 bases removed from V and 8 bases from J, the gap between germline ends came to 16 bases. The CDR3 totals 14 residues. The CDR3 DNA reads TGTGCCAGCAGCACAAGGGTACAGGGCGATGAGCAGTTCTTC. Translating gives CASSTRVQGDEQFF.

This chain's CDR3 is CASSPGQASSLHF. For the CDR3, the DNA is TGTGCCAGCAGTCCGGGACAGGCAAGTTCCCTCCACTTT. The rearrangement links TRBV12-3 or TRBV12-4 to TRBJ1-6; 8 positions match TRBD1. The V gene end was trimmed by 5 bases and the J gene end by 14 bases; junction bases not matched to a gene: 8. CDR3 length equals 13 residues.

V usage is TRBV5-1 and J usage is TRBJ2-1, with 9 bases fitting TRBD2. After removal of 4 bases from V and 9 bases from J, the junction contained 8 bases not matched to a gene. The CDR3 length is 14 residues. Germline CDR1 and CDR2: SGHRS and YFSETQ. The CDR3 nucleotides are TGCGCCAGCAGCCTGGGACTAGCTAGGGCTGAGCAGTTCTTC. It specifies CASSLGLARAEQFF.

The chain couples TRBV7-3 to TRBJ2-1; TRBD2 agrees at 11 bases. Germline assignment: CDR1 SGHTA and CDR2 FQGTGA. The ends lost 1 base at V and 0 bases at J; junction bases unmatched: 5. This CDR3 region has 18 residues. This chain's CDR3 is CASSLMGLAVSSYNEQFF. The CDR3 DNA reads as TGTGCCAGCAGCTTAATGGGACTAGCGGTAAGCTCCTACAATGAGCAGTTCTTC.

This clone showed up just once. The chain links TRBV2 to TRBJ2-5, with a weak D call TRBD2 (5 bases). The CDR3 is 12 residues long. The germline V and J ends were trimmed by 6 bases and 5 bases, with 10 bases remaining between them. CDR1 SNHLY and CDR2 FYNNEI come from the germline V gene. The CDR3 region is CASRGPGETQYF. The DNA of the CDR3 is TGTGCCAGCAGGGGCCCGGGGGAGACCCAGTACTTC.

The J gene is TRBJ1-6, the V gene TRBV4-3; D not resolved. CDR3 size: 14 residues. The V and J ends lost 0 bases and 5 bases respectively, with 5 bases between them. CDR1 LGHNA and CDR2 YSLEER come from the germline V gene. CDR3 DNA sequence: TGCGCCAGCAGCCAAGATTACAATAATTCACCCCTCCACTTT. It yields the protein CASSQDYNNSPLHF.

The chain uses TRBV29-1 and TRBJ1-1; D is unresolved. The germline CDR1 and CDR2 sequences are SQVTM and ANQGSEA. V lost 5 bases and J lost 1, with 8 bases in between. This CDR3 region has 12 residues. DNA for the CDR3: TGCAGCGTTTTCTCCTCGAACACTGAAGCTTTCTTT. It is translated as CSVFSSNTEAFF. The full variable domain, completed using reference TRBV29-1 and TRBJ1-1, is SAVISQKPSRDICQRGTSLTIQCQVDSQVTMMFWYRQQPGQSLTLIATANQGSEATYESGFVIDKFPISRPNLTFSTLTVSNMSPEDSSIYLCSVFSSNTEAFFGQGTRLTVV.

The V gene is TRBV7-9, the J gene TRBJ1-1; tentative D call: TRBD1 (6 bases). Per the germline V gene, CDR1 is SEHNR and CDR2 is FQNEAQ (reference sequence). With 5 bases removed from V and 7 bases from J, the gap between germline ends came to 14 bases. The CDR3 is 13 residues long. CDR3 coding DNA: TGTGCCAGCAGCCGGGAACCGGACAGTGAAGCTTTCTTT. Translated: CASSREPDSEAFF.

The chain joins TRBV5-1 to TRBJ2-3, with TRBD2 matching over 8 bases. The length of the CDR3 is 17 residues. Germline CDR1 and CDR2: SGHRS and YFSETQ. V trimming: 0 bases; J trimming: 9 bases; junction bases outside the gene matches: 15. The CDR3 reads CASSLALLAAEVATQYF. CDR3 bases: TGCGCCAGCAGCTTGGCTTTACTAGCGGCCGAGGTGGCCACGCAGTATTTT.

V and J are TRBV3-1 (or the pseudogene TRBV3-2) and TRBJ2-7; D gene unclear. Germline V gene data show CDR1 as LGHDT and CDR2 as YNNKEL (reference sequence). Deletions cut 5 bases from V and 2 bases from J, with 4 bases between. The CDR3 totals 11 residues. CDR3 sequence reads: CASSSTYEQYF. CDR3 nucleotide sequence: TGTGCCAGCAGCTCTACCTACGAGCAGTACTTC.

The chain uses TRBV7-2 and TRBJ2-3; 8 bases line up with TRBD2. Looked up from germline, CDR1 is SGHTA and CDR2 is FQGNSA. The CDR3 contains 15 residues. With V trimmed by 4 bases and J by 9 bases, 12 bases remained unmatched. Here the CDR3 reads CASSSLAGARGTQYF. Here the CDR3 DNA reads TGTGCCAGCAGCTCTCTAGCGGGCGCCCGGGGCACGCAGTATTTT.

The rearrangement uses TRBV19 and TRBJ1-1; D remains ambiguous. This CDR3 region has 13 residues. Germline V gene data show CDR1 as LNHDA and CDR2 as SQIVND (reference sequence). Deletions cut 5 bases from V and 3 bases from J, with 10 bases between. Here the CDR3 DNA reads TGTGCCAGTAGTGAACAGTATTACACTGAAGCTTTCTTT. Translation gives CASSEQYYTEAFF.

The chain is built from TRBV28 and TRBJ1-1; D may be TRBD1 (6 bases). V was shortened by 8 bases and J by 3 bases, with 22 bases between the two germline ends. Per germline, CDR1 MDHEN and CDR2 SYDVKM. There are 16 residues in the CDR3. The CDR3 nucleotides are TGTGCCAGCGGACGGGGGGGAGCGGGGGCGGACACTGAAGCTTTCTTT. It codes for CASGRGGAGADTEAFF. The variable domain in full, completed from reference TRBV28 and TRBJ1-1, reads DVKVTQSSRYLVKRTGEKVFLECVQDMDHENMFWYRQDPGLGLRLIYFSYDVKMKEKGDIPEGYSVSREKKERFSLILESASTNQTSMYLCASGRGGAGADTEAFFGQGTRLTVV.

The chain combines TRBV6-2 or TRBV6-3 with TRBJ2-1; TRBD2 matches at 8 bases. The germline gives CDR1 MNHEY, CDR2 SVGEGT. V shed 4 bases and J 5 bases; nucleotides not matched to a gene: 10. This CDR3 region has 16 residues. This chain's CDR3 is CASSSSPGLENNEQFF. As DNA, the CDR3 is TGTGCCAGCAGTTCATCCCCGGGACTAGAGAACAATGAGCAGTTCTTC.

The rearrangement uses TRBV28 and TRBJ1-2; 7 bases match TRBD1. The germline V gene encodes CDR1 MDHEN and CDR2 SYDVKM. The CDR3 totals 15 residues. The J segment lost 8 bases and the V segment lost 3 bases, leaving 12 bases of the junction unmatched. This chain's CDR3 is CASSLVGTGVSGYTF. CDR3 bases: TGTGCCAGCAGTTTGGTGGGAACAGGGGTGAGCGGCTACACCTTC.

The chain recombines TRBV3-1 (or the pseudogene TRBV3-2) with TRBJ2-1; the D is unclear. This CDR3 region has 13 residues. V was shortened by 4 bases and J by 10 bases, with 14 bases between the two germline ends. The germline V gene has CDR1 LGHDT and CDR2 YNNKEL (reference sequence). CDR3 sequence: CASSLGPLREQFF. CDR3 bases: TGTGCCAGCAGCCTTGGCCCCTTGAGGGAGCAGTTCTTC.

The V and J genes are TRBV9 and TRBJ2-2, with unresolved D. V gave up 0 bases and J gave up 5 bases, with 5 bases separating them. Germline V gene sequence: CDR1 SGDLS, CDR2 YYNGEE. The length of the CDR3 is 13 residues. The CDR3 spells CASSVEPTGELFF. Written as DNA, the CDR3 is TGTGCCAGCAGCGTAGAGCCTACCGGGGAGCTGTTTTTT.

J is TRBJ2-7 and V is TRBV3-1 (or the pseudogene TRBV3-2); D remains ambiguous. V was cut by 6 bases and J by 3 bases, with 9 bases left in between. This CDR3 has 12 residues. Germline V gene sequence: CDR1 LGHDT, CDR2 YNNKEL (reference sequence). CDR3 bases: TGTGCCAGCAGTACCCGGAGCTACGAGCAGTACTTC. Translated: CASSTRSYEQYF.

The chain uses TRBV28 and TRBJ2-3; D is perhaps TRBD2 (6 bases). The CDR3 has 12 amino acids. V was cut by 8 bases and J by 1 base, with 7 bases left in between. Looked up from germline, CDR1 is MDHEN and CDR2 is SYDVKM. The CDR3 here is CASGTRTDTQYF. The DNA of the CDR3 is TGTGCCAGCGGGACTCGCACAGATACGCAGTATTTT.

The gene calls are TRBV6-5 and TRBJ1-4; 7 positions agree with TRBD1. CDR1 and CDR2 from the germline V gene are MNHEY and SVGAGI. Trimming cost V 6 bases and J 11 bases; bases outside gene matches: 15. This CDR3 has 15 amino acids. The CDR3 protein is CASSSRDSRSGKLFF. As DNA, the CDR3 is TGTGCCAGCAGCAGTCGGGACAGCCGGTCAGGGAAACTGTTTTTT.

This clone was observed a few times. This CDR3 is also generated by other DNA sequences in the sample. The chain couples TRBV6-5 to TRBJ2-3; weak D call: TRBD2 (6 bases). Between the trimmed V and J ends, which lost 2 bases and 0 bases, there was a span of 6 bases. The CDR3 has 14 residues. CDR1 is MNHEY and CDR2 is SVGAGI in the germline V gene. The CDR3 protein is CASSYGGSTDTQYF. CDR3 coding DNA: TGTGCCAGCAGTTACGGGGGGAGCACAGATACGCAGTATTTT.

The chain couples TRBV5-5 to TRBJ1-2, with D perhaps matching TRBD1 (6 bases). The CDR3 length is 13 residues. Trimming cost V 5 bases and J 1 base, with 9 bases left between them. The germline V gene encodes CDR1 SGHKS and CDR2 YYEKEE (reference sequence). CDR3 DNA: TGTGCCAGCAGACCGGACAGTAACTATGGCTACACCTTC. Encoded protein: CASRPDSNYGYTF.

In regard to this clone: One end of the junction varies from germline; a read error may be responsible. V usage is TRBV2 and J usage is TRBJ2-4; tentatively, D is TRBD1 (5 bases). The CDR3 has 15 amino acids. Germline V gene data show CDR1 as SNHLY and CDR2 as FYNNEI. The CDR3 sequence is CASREGETGRNIQYF. CDR3 in DNA: TGTGCCAGCAGGGAAGGGGAAACAGGACGAAACATTCAGTACTTC. Full variable domain (outside the CDR3, taken from reference TRBV2 and TRBJ2-4): EPEVTQTPSHQVTQMGQEVILRCVPISNHLYFYWYRQILGQKVEFLVSFYNNEISEKSEIFDDQFSVERPDGSNFTLKIRSTKLEDSAMYFCASREGETGRNIQYFGAGTRLSVL.